This record concerns one T cell receptor beta chain sequence. Treatment given: randomized to nivolumab then ipilimumab (arm A) or the reverse (arm B). The sample comes from a study of sequential checkpoint blockade in melanoma. The V gene lost 0 bases and the J gene lost 10 bases, with 5 bases spanning the gap. Germline V lookup: CDR1 SGHNT, CDR2 YYREEE (reference sequence). The CDR3 consists of 11 residues. TCRdb's table, derived via immunoSEQ multiplex PCR, lists solely in-frame clones and lacks some. This table holds about 8,400 clones, 90% found once. This rearrangement joins TRBV5-4 to TRBJ1-3; D not resolved. The receptor was derived from a human donor with melanoma. The sample was CD8+ T cells sorted from blood (inferred from file names), taken from a patient given nivolumab and ipilimumab in sequence. This chain's CDR3 is CASSLGGTIYF. The CDR3 region has the DNA TGTGCCAGCAGCTTGGGAGGGACCATATATTTT.